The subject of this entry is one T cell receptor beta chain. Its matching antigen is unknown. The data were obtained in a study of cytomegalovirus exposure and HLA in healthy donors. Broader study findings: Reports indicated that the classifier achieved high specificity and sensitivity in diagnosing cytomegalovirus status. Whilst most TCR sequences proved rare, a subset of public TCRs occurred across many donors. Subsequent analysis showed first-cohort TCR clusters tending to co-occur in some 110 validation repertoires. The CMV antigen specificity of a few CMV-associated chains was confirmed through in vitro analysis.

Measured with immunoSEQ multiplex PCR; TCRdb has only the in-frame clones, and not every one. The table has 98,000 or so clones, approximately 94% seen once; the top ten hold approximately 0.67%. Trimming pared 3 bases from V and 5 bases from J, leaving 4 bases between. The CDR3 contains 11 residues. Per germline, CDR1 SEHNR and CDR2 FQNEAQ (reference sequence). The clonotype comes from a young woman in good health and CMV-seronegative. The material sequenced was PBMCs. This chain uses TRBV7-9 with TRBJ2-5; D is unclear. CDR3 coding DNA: TGTGCCAGCAGCTTCAGTGAGACCCAGTACTTC. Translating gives CASSFSETQYF.